This is a list of T cell receptor beta chains from one sample in a study of blood T cell repertoires in COVID-19. Sequenced by immunoSEQ multiplex PCR; TCRdb stores in-frame clones only, minus some. The table records approximately 110,000 clones, over 65% of them present only once. The sample taken for sequencing was peripheral blood. The receptors come from a woman aged 55-69 years with acute or convalescent COVID-19. CDR3s leave out the opening cysteine and the closing phenylalanine or tryptophan. Fields, in order: clone size, V gene, J gene, CDR3 protein. Clone size is given for some rows only: seen once, a few or many times, or a class if the clone is expanded.

abundance: .
v_gene: TRBV6-5
j_gene: TRBJ2-5
CDR3aa: ASSYEAASLQETQY

abundance: .
v_gene: TRBV18
j_gene: TRBJ2-7
CDR3aa: ASSPMASGSGSHEQY

abundance: .
v_gene: TRBV5-8
j_gene: TRBJ2-2
CDR3aa: ASSLGAHPNTGELF

abundance: few
v_gene: TRBV6-6
j_gene: TRBJ2-1
CDR3aa: ASSVTTDEQF

abundance: .
v_gene: TRBV4-1
j_gene: TRBJ2-7
CDR3aa: ASSQAGLAGPSPISYEQY

abundance: .
v_gene: TRBV19
j_gene: TRBJ2-7
CDR3aa: ATARLDGPYEQY

abundance: .
v_gene: TRBV6-2/TRBV6-3
j_gene: TRBJ2-1
CDR3aa: ASSYRVRGGPNEQF

abundance: few
v_gene: TRBV25-1
j_gene: TRBJ1-6
CDR3aa: ASSDGGAGASPLH

abundance: .
v_gene: TRBV5-6
j_gene: TRBJ2-1
CDR3aa: ASSYRDSQGNEQF

abundance: once
v_gene: TRBV30
j_gene: TRBJ2-5
CDR3aa: APTPGIAAQETQY

abundance: .
v_gene: TRBV9
j_gene: TRBJ2-5
CDR3aa: ASSPLRQETQY